The 30 T cell receptor beta chains presented below share a single source sample, sequenced in a study of cytomegalovirus exposure and HLA in healthy donors. PCR involved 60 Vbeta and 13 Jbeta primers. Produced via immunoSEQ multiplex PCR; TCRdb's table is partial and in-frame only. Counted here are over 40,000 clones, around 73% occurring once; the ten biggest clones make up 2.5% to 3%. Sequencing was done on a sample of PBMCs. The receptor set was obtained from a woman in her thirties or forties in good health and CMV-seropositive.

J is TRBJ1-1 and V is TRBV19; no definite D call. Trimming cost V 1 base and J 3 bases, with 9 bases left between them. The CDR3 is 14 residues long. Germline V gene lookup returns CDR1 LNHDA and CDR2 SQIVND (reference sequence). CDR3 bases: TGTGCCAGTAGTATAGGAGGGCGGGACACTGAAGCTTTCTTT. This encodes CASSIGGRDTEAFF.

In this sample, this clone turned up once. The CDR3 loop is CATTFGGAPYNEQFF. As DNA, the CDR3 is TGCGCCACTACCTTCGGGGGGGCCCCTTACAATGAGCAGTTCTTC. The chain combines TRBV10-2 with TRBJ2-1, with TRBD2 identical over 8 bases. This CDR3 contains 15 residues. CDR1 WSHSY and CDR2 SAAADI come from the germline V gene. The V gene end was trimmed by 10 bases and the J gene end by 4 bases; junction bases not matched to a gene: 12.

The J gene is TRBJ2-5, the V gene TRBV15, with D possibly TRBD2 on 6 matching bases. Germline CDR1 is LNHNV and CDR2 is YYDKDF (reference sequence). This CDR3 is 14 amino acids long. V was clipped by 5 bases and J by 2 bases, with 12 bases between them. DNA for the CDR3: TGTGCCACCAGCGGAAGCGGGCTACAAGAGACCCAGTACTTC. Protein: CATSGSGLQETQYF.

V is TRBV7-9 and J is TRBJ1-1, with 8 bases identical to TRBD1. CDR3 length: 15 residues. V dropped 6 bases and J dropped 0; count of bases not matched to a gene: 6. The germline V gene encodes CDR1 SEHNR and CDR2 FQNEAQ (reference sequence). The CDR3 here is CASSRQGPMNTEAFF. CDR3 sequence (DNA): TGTGCCAGCAGTAGACAGGGGCCGATGAACACTGAAGCTTTCTTT.

This rearrangement joins TRBV2 to TRBJ2-6; D is unclear. CDR1 is SNHLY and CDR2 is FYNNEI in the germline V gene. The length of the CDR3 is 17 residues. Trimming stripped 7 bases from V and 0 bases from J, with 16 bases between. The CDR3 is CASTTRFLRSGANVLTF. CDR3 DNA: TGTGCCAGCACCACCAGGTTTCTACGCTCTGGGGCCAACGTCCTGACTTTC.

The rearrangement joins TRBV7-9 to TRBJ1-2; 8 nucleotides align to TRBD1. CDR1 and CDR2 from the germline V gene are SEHNR and FQNEAQ (reference sequence). This CDR3 is 13 amino acids long. Unmatched junction bases numbered 8, after V lost 5 bases and J lost 9 bases. As DNA, the CDR3 is TGTGCCAGCAGCCAGACCGGGACAGGAAGCTACACCTTC. Residues: CASSQTGTGSYTF.

The rearrangement links TRBV30 to TRBJ1-1; D remains ambiguous. Germline V gene lookup returns CDR1 GTSNPN and CDR2 SVGIG (reference sequence). The CDR3 contains 12 residues. V lost 1 base, J lost 4 bases, and 7 bases lay in between. The CDR3 region has the DNA TGTGCCTGGAGTGCCCATCCCACTGAAGCTTTCTTT. Protein: CAWSAHPTEAFF.

Details on this clone: In this CDR3 the conserved last residue, phenylalanine or tryptophan, is missing, so a read error is likely. This chain joins TRBV29-1 and TRBJ1-2; D may be TRBD1 (5 bases). Germline lookup yields CDR1 SQVTM and CDR2 ANQGSEA. The CDR3 loop spans 14 amino acids. Trimming shortened V by 5 bases and J by 0 bases, and 13 bases separated the two germline ends. This CDR3 is CSVLWDWPNYGYTL. The CDR3 DNA is TGCAGCGTTCTCTGGGACTGGCCTAACTATGGCTACACCCTC.

This clone has just a few counts. The chain is built from TRBV4-1 and TRBJ1-1; possible D gene TRBD1, 5 bases. V lost 6 bases, J lost 3 bases, and 8 bases lay in between. Germline-derived CDR1 and CDR2 are MGHRA and YSYEKL. The CDR3 covers 12 residues. In nucleotides, the CDR3 is TGCGCCAGCAGAACAGGAGACACTGAAGCTTTCTTT. This codes for CASRTGDTEAFF.

V and J are TRBV10-1 and TRBJ1-1, with a weak D call TRBD1 (6 bases). Germline V CDR1 and CDR2: WNHNN, SYGVQD (reference sequence). The ends were cut back, 3 bases at V and 5 bases at J, with 10 bases in the middle. This CDR3 is built from 13 residues. CDR3 coding DNA: TGCGCCAGCAGTGAAACAGGGATTACTGAAGCTTTCTTT. This codes for CASSETGITEAFF.

The gene calls are TRBV27 and TRBJ2-7; D perhaps matches TRBD2 (6 bases). Germline loops: CDR1 MNHEY, CDR2 SMNVEV (reference sequence). The CDR3 is 13 amino acids. The V and J ends lost 5 bases and 4 bases respectively, with 12 bases between them. CDR3: CASSLGLTYEQYF. DNA of the CDR3: TGTGCCAGCAGTCTGGGACTCACTTACGAGCAGTACTTC.

The chain joins TRBV5-1 to TRBJ1-1; the D gene is possibly TRBD1 (5 bases). Germline values: CDR1 SGHRS, CDR2 YFSETQ. V was pared by 0 bases and J by 8 bases, with 11 bases between. This CDR3 has 13 residues. CDR3 region: CASSLVSDREAFF. The DNA for the CDR3 is TGCGCCAGCAGCTTGGTTAGTGACAGAGAAGCTTTCTTT.

This chain connects TRBV7-8 to TRBJ1-1; tentatively, D is TRBD1 (5 bases). CDR1 is SGHVS, CDR2 FQNEAQ, per germline. This CDR3 has 16 amino acids. Trimming took 5 bases from V and 3 from J, leaving 19 bases between them. In nucleotides, the CDR3 is TGTGCCAGCAGCAGGGTGGAGGGGACCTTGGACACTGAAGCTTTCTTT. This encodes CASSRVEGTLDTEAFF.

The chain uses TRBV13 and TRBJ2-1, with 10 bases that match TRBD2. Germline CDR1 is PRHDT and CDR2 is FYEKMQ (reference sequence). V gave up 5 bases and J gave up 4 bases; unmatched junction bases: 8. The CDR3 spans 16 residues. CDR3 sequence: CASSPRLAGAYNEQFF. DNA for the CDR3: TGTGCCAGCAGCCCAAGGCTAGCGGGGGCTTACAATGAGCAGTTCTTC.

The CDR3 nucleotides are TGTGCCAGCAGCCGCCGGACACGGGAAGAGACCCAGTACTTC. This codes for CASSRRTREETQYF. The rearrangement links TRBV7-2 to TRBJ2-5; D may be TRBD1 (5 bases). V dropped 5 bases and J dropped 3 bases, with 13 bases sitting between them. The length of the CDR3 is 14 residues. Germline V gene lookup returns CDR1 SGHTA and CDR2 FQGNSA. The complete variable domain, with remaining parts taken from reference TRBV7-2 and TRBJ2-5, reads GAGVSQSPSNKVTEKGKDVELRCDPISGHTALYWYRQSLGQGLEFLIYFQGNSAPDKSGLPSDRFSAERTGGSVSTLTIQRTQQEDSAVYLCASSRRTREETQYFGPGTRLLVL.

About this clone: An end of the junction differs from the germline gene, which may be a read error. The CDR3 protein is CASSEAWTGSFEQYF. In DNA form, the CDR3 reads TGTGCCAGCAGTGAAGCATGGACAGGATCCTTCGAGCAGTACTTC. The genes are TRBV6-1 and TRBJ2-7, with 7 bases lining up with TRBD1. The CDR3 loop spans 15 amino acids. The V gene's germline CDR1 is MNHNS and CDR2 SASEGT.

The chain combines TRBV6-1 with TRBJ1-2; no clear D gene. The CDR3 runs to 13 residues. V lost 4 bases and J lost 5, with 11 bases in between. CDR1 MNHNS and CDR2 SASEGT come from the germline V gene. The CDR3 region has the DNA TGTGCCAGCAGTGTCGACTTGACTTATGGCTACACCTTC. Translation: CASSVDLTYGYTF.

The CDR3 sequence: CASSSATDQPQHF. Written as DNA, the CDR3 is TGTGCCAGCAGCAGCGCGACAGATCAGCCCCAGCATTTT. This sequence joins TRBV6-4 and TRBJ1-5, with TRBD1 as a possible D gene (5 bases). The ends were cut back, 6 bases at V and 5 bases at J, with 11 bases in the middle. The CDR3 runs 13 residues. CDR1 and CDR2 (germline): MRHNA, SNTAGT.

The rearrangement links TRBV15 to TRBJ2-3, with 8 bases lining up with TRBD2. The CDR3 sequence is 15 residues long. J was trimmed by 1 base and V by 0 bases; bases with no gene match: 0. The germline CDR1 and CDR2 sequences are LNHNV and YYDKDF (reference sequence). In DNA form, the CDR3 reads TGTGCCACCAGCAGAGAACTAGCGGGCACAGATACGCAGTATTTT. This codes for CATSRELAGTDTQYF.

The genes are TRBV28 and TRBJ1-2; tentative D call: TRBD1 (5 bases). Germline V lookup: CDR1 MDHEN, CDR2 SYDVKM. This CDR3 has 15 residues. Trimming cost V 4 bases and J 4 bases, with 16 bases left between them. The chain's CDR3 is CASSSETAFVYGYTF. The CDR3, as DNA: TGTGCCAGCAGTTCTGAGACAGCTTTTGTCTATGGCTACACCTTC.

The chain combines TRBV7-3 with TRBJ1-2; 7 bases agree with TRBD1. Germline V lookup: CDR1 SGHTA, CDR2 FQGTGA. The CDR3 is made up of 13 amino acids. Germline trimming cut 4 bases from V and 7 bases from J; bases unmatched to any gene: 6. The CDR3: CASSSMDRFGYTF. CDR3 nucleotide sequence: TGTGCCAGCAGCTCTATGGACAGGTTTGGCTACACCTTC. Filled out from reference TRBV7-3 and TRBJ1-2, the complete variable domain reads GAGVSQTPSNKVTEKGKYVELRCDPISGHTALYWYRQSLGQGPEFLIYFQGTGAADDSGLPNDRFFAVRPEGSVSTLKIQRTERGDSAVYLCASSSMDRFGYTFGSGTRLTVV.

This rearrangement joins TRBV11-2 to TRBJ2-5; D might be TRBD1 (6 bases). This CDR3 region has 15 residues. Germline V gene sequence: CDR1 SGHAT, CDR2 FQNNGV. Trimming took 5 bases from V and 4 from J, leaving 17 bases between them. The CDR3 here is CASSAQALGGETQYF. The CDR3 bases are TGTGCCAGCAGCGCCCAGGCCTTAGGGGGAGAGACCCAGTACTTC. Drawing the rest from reference TRBV11-2 and TRBJ2-5, the complete variable domain is EAGVAQSPRYKIIEKRQSVAFWCNPISGHATLYWYQQILGQGPKLLIQFQNNGVVDDSQLPKDRFSAERLKGVDSTLKIQPAKLEDSAVYLCASSAQALGGETQYFGPGTRLLVL.

The rearrangement links TRBV6-6 to TRBJ1-2, with D maybe TRBD1 (5 bases). V lost 6 bases and J lost 6, with 14 bases in between. The CDR3 is made up of 13 amino acids. Germline values: CDR1 MNHNY, CDR2 SVGAGI (reference sequence). In DNA form, the CDR3 reads TGTGCCAGCAGACCCGGGACTGCAAATGGCTACACCTTC. Its translation is CASRPGTANGYTF.

The V call is TRBV7-2, the J call TRBJ2-5; TRBD2 might be the D (6 bases). The length of the CDR3 is 16 residues. The germline gives CDR1 SGHTA, CDR2 FQGNSA. V lost 2 bases and J lost 5, with 18 bases in between. CDR3 nucleotides: TGTGCCAGCAGCTTACATCAGGGCGGGGTCGGGGAGACCCAGTACTTC. Protein product: CASSLHQGGVGETQYF.

The rearrangement joins TRBV29-1 to TRBJ2-5; D not resolved. CDR1 is SQVTM, CDR2 ANQGSEA, per germline. Deletions cut 6 bases from V and 2 bases from J, with 10 bases between. The CDR3 extends over 12 amino acids. CDR3 nucleotides: TGCAGCGTGGAGCTAAGGCAAGAGACCCAGTACTTC. Protein sequence: CSVELRQETQYF.

This clone was observed a handful of times. V and J are TRBV29-1 and TRBJ1-1, with a tentative D call TRBD1 (5 bases). V lost 8 bases and J lost 4, with 20 bases in between. The CDR3 is made up of 14 amino acids. CDR1 and CDR2 (germline): SQVTM, ANQGSEA. CDR3 in amino acids: CSYSLGGVGTEAFF. In DNA, the CDR3 is TGCAGCTATTCGTTGGGGGGGGTGGGCACTGAAGCTTTCTTT.

This clone showed up just a few times. V and J are TRBV28 and TRBJ2-7; weak D call: TRBD1 (5 bases). Trimming removed 6 bases from V and 9 bases from J, with 15 bases in between. The germline V gene has CDR1 MDHEN and CDR2 SYDVKM. This CDR3 contains 12 residues. The CDR3 nucleotides are TGTGCCAGCAGCTCAGGGCCCGTTGGGCAGTACTTC. This codes for CASSSGPVGQYF.

The V and J genes are TRBV10-1 and TRBJ2-7, with D maybe TRBD1 (5 bases). CDR1 WNHNN and CDR2 SYGVQD come from the germline V gene (reference sequence). The CDR3 sequence is 15 residues long. Trimming shortened V by 5 bases and J by 3 bases, and 17 bases separated the two germline ends. CDR3 sequence: CASSLRGRLVYEQYF. The CDR3 DNA reads as TGCGCCAGCAGTTTAAGGGGTAGATTAGTCTACGAGCAGTACTTC.

The chain links TRBV18 to TRBJ1-2, with a weak D call TRBD1 (6 bases). CDR1 is KGHSH and CDR2 is LQKENI in the germline V gene. V lost 2 bases and J 4 bases, leaving 8 bases between the germline ends. This CDR3 spans 13 amino acids. The CDR3 bases are TGTGCCAGCTCACCAGAACAGGGCTATGGCTACACCTTC. Encoded protein: CASSPEQGYGYTF.

The V and J genes are TRBV30 and TRBJ1-4; the D gene is possibly TRBD1 (6 bases). V lost 2 bases and J 11 bases, leaving 21 bases between the germline ends. The CDR3 has 15 residues. Per the germline V gene, CDR1 is GTSNPN and CDR2 is SVGIG (reference sequence). CDR3 loop: CAWSPTGTPNSKLFF. The CDR3 nucleotides read TGTGCCTGGAGTCCTACAGGGACCCCAAATAGCAAACTGTTTTTT.